These 20 T cell receptor beta chains were all obtained from the same sample, sequenced in a study of T cells in localized non-small cell lung cancer. This table comes from immunoSEQ multiplex PCR, and its TCRdb copy is limited to in-frame clones, with some not included. Of around 130,000 clones in the sample, around 90% are singletons; the top ten hold around 1.7%. Source: peripheral blood, taken before any cancer treatment. The receptors were gathered from a female donor over 55 with stage I lung adenocarcinoma.

J is TRBJ1-1 and V is TRBV28; D is unresolved. The CDR3 length is 14 residues. The ends were cut back, 4 bases at V and 1 base at J, with 10 bases in the middle. CDR1 is MDHEN, CDR2 SYDVKM, per germline. The CDR3, as DNA: TGTGCCAGCAGTTCCGGGTCCCGGAACACTGAAGCTTTCTTT. Translated: CASSSGSRNTEAFF.

The chain carries TRBV5-1 and TRBJ1-4, with a weak D call TRBD1 (6 bases). This CDR3 is built from 14 residues. Looked up from germline, CDR1 is SGHRS and CDR2 is YFSETQ. Trimming shortened V by 2 bases and J by 3 bases, and 8 bases separated the two germline ends. The CDR3 spells CASSLQGPNEKLFF. Here the CDR3 DNA reads TGCGCCAGCAGCTTACAGGGCCCTAATGAAAAACTGTTTTTT.

The genes are TRBV10-3 and TRBJ1-5, with 7 bases lining up with TRBD1. Losses at the gene ends were 6 bases for V and 0 bases for J; bases not matched to a gene: 11. Germline V gene data show CDR1 as ENHRY and CDR2 as SYGVKD. This CDR3 spans 17 amino acids. This CDR3 reads CAISAGTADYSNQPQHF. As DNA, the CDR3 is TGTGCCATCAGCGCCGGGACAGCGGACTATAGCAATCAGCCCCAGCATTTT.

The gene calls are TRBV7-9 and TRBJ2-3; no definite D call. CDR1 and CDR2 (germline): SEHNR, FQNEAQ (reference sequence). The length of the CDR3 is 17 residues. V lost 1 base and J lost 0, with 14 bases in between. CDR3 sequence reads: CASSLEFRAESTDTQYF. The CDR3 nucleotides read TGTGCCAGCAGCTTAGAATTTAGGGCGGAGAGCACAGATACGCAGTATTTT.

This rearrangement joins TRBV7-7 to TRBJ2-2; D gene uncertain. Trimming left V 8 bases short and J 1 base short, with 5 bases between. The CDR3 length is 12 residues. Germline V gene lookup returns CDR1 SSHAT and CDR2 FNYEAQ (reference sequence). The CDR3 coding sequence is TGTGCCAGCGGGTGGAACACCGGGGAGCTGTTTTTT. Protein: CASGWNTGELFF.

This clone was detected a few times. The chain has TRBV7-3 and TRBJ2-2; 10 positions agree with TRBD1. The germline CDR1 and CDR2 sequences are SGHTA and FQGTGA. The J segment lost 4 bases and the V segment lost 5 bases, leaving 4 bases of the junction unmatched. The CDR3 sequence is 15 residues long. Written as DNA, the CDR3 is TGTGCCAGCAGCATGACAGGGGGCCTCACCGGGGAGCTGTTTTTT. It specifies CASSMTGGLTGELFF.

V gene TRBV2 combines with J gene TRBJ1-4; no firm D call. The CDR3 spans 13 residues. V was trimmed by 7 bases and J by 8 bases, leaving 14 bases between them. CDR1 SNHLY and CDR2 FYNNEI come from the germline V gene. The CDR3 coding sequence is TGTGCCAGCAACGGTGGACGAGGCGAAAAACTGTTTTTT. Amino acid sequence: CASNGGRGEKLFF.

V usage is TRBV10-3 and J usage is TRBJ2-5; D might be TRBD2 (8 bases). The CDR3 covers 15 residues. Germline values: CDR1 ENHRY, CDR2 SYGVKD. V was clipped by 6 bases and J by 9 bases, with 23 bases between them. DNA for the CDR3: TGTGCCATCAGCCCCGGGACAGCTGTCGGGGGGGCCCAGTACTTC. This codes for CAISPGTAVGGAQYF.

The chain combines TRBV7-8 with TRBJ2-7; 10 nucleotides align to TRBD1. Germline CDR1 is SGHVS and CDR2 is FQNEAQ. The CDR3 has 15 amino acids. V dropped 5 bases and J dropped 7; count of bases not matched to a gene: 11. CDR3 bases: TGTGCCAGCAGCCGGCGGGACAGGGGCTCTCGTGAGCAGTACTTC. Protein sequence: CASSRRDRGSREQYF.

The gene calls are TRBV6-6 and TRBJ2-5; D is ambiguous. Trimming stripped 10 bases from V and 5 bases from J, with 11 bases between. Germline-derived CDR1 and CDR2 are MNHNY and SVGAGI (reference sequence). The length of the CDR3 is 11 residues. The CDR3 loop is CATSARETQYF. In DNA, the CDR3 is TGTGCCACCTCAGCACGGGAGACCCAGTACTTC.

V gene TRBV18 combines with J gene TRBJ2-3, with D perhaps TRBD2 (5 bases). The CDR3 length is 16 residues. The V and J ends lost 6 bases and 1 base respectively, with 17 bases between them. Germline V CDR1 and CDR2: KGHSH, LQKENI. CDR3 bases: TGTGCCAGCTCCGGCATTCGAGGGCAAGGCACAGATACGCAGTATTTT. Amino acids: CASSGIRGQGTDTQYF.

V and J are TRBV2 and TRBJ2-2; 9 nucleotides line up with TRBD2. Per the germline V gene, CDR1 is SNHLY and CDR2 is FYNNEI. V lost 10 bases, J lost 2 bases, and 8 bases stayed unmatched. The CDR3 contains 15 residues. The CDR3 reads CATRRLAVNTGELFF. CDR3 bases: TGTGCCACCCGCCGACTAGCGGTTAACACCGGGGAGCTGTTTTTT.

This sequence joins TRBV6-6 and TRBJ1-1; D is uncertain. Trimming stripped 8 bases from V and 2 bases from J, with 9 bases between. Germline V CDR1 and CDR2: MNHNY, SVGAGI (reference sequence). The CDR3 consists of 12 residues. The CDR3 sequence is CASSRQNTEAFF. CDR3 coding DNA: TGTGCCAGCTCTAGACAAAACACTGAAGCTTTCTTT.

This rearrangement joins TRBV21-1 to TRBJ2-1; TRBD2 reflects the table's D call only, with no check against the DNA. TRBV21-1 is annotated as a pseudogene. This CDR3 has 15 amino acids. In DNA, the CDR3 is TGTGCCAGCAGCAAAGCTGCGGGACCCTACAATGAGCAGTTCTTC. Protein: CASSKAAGPYNEQFF.

J is TRBJ2-5 and V is TRBV15; perhaps TRBD2 as D (5 bases). Germline values: CDR1 LNHNV, CDR2 YYDKDF (reference sequence). This CDR3 has 17 residues. Trimming removed 0 bases at V and 6 bases at J, with 20 bases between. CDR3: CATSRDGRTTGIKTQYF. The CDR3 DNA follows: TGTGCCACCAGCAGAGATGGAAGGACGACGGGGATTAAGACCCAGTACTTC.

This rearrangement joins TRBV7-3 to TRBJ2-1; 10 bases align to TRBD2. CDR3 length: 16 residues. V dropped 8 bases and J dropped 7; count of bases not matched to a gene: 14. CDR1 and CDR2 (germline): SGHTA, FQGTGA. Here the CDR3 DNA reads TGTGCCAGCGGTCGTGGGGGGTCTAGCGGGAGTAATGAGCAGTTCTTC. The encoded protein is CASGRGGSSGSNEQFF.

The chain employs TRBV18 and TRBJ2-1; no clear D. Trimming removed 4 bases from V and 0 bases from J, with 7 bases in between. This CDR3 has 14 amino acids. In germline, CDR1 is KGHSH, CDR2 LQKENI. This CDR3 is CASSRGSSYNEQFF. DNA of the CDR3: TGTGCCAGCTCACGCGGTAGCTCCTACAATGAGCAGTTCTTC.

This rearrangement joins TRBV7-9 to TRBJ2-4, with a weak D call TRBD1 (5 bases). Germline assignment: CDR1 SEHNR and CDR2 FQNEAQ (reference sequence). This CDR3 has 16 residues. Trimming stripped 6 bases from V and 0 bases from J, with 15 bases between. The CDR3, as DNA: TGTGCCAGCAGGAGCCTAGGGGCTGGAGCCAAAAACATTCAGTACTTC. It codes for CASRSLGAGAKNIQYF.

The chain couples TRBV11-2 to TRBJ2-2; 10 nucleotides line up with TRBD1. This CDR3 has 17 amino acids. J was trimmed by 2 bases and V by 1 base; bases with no gene match: 4. From germline, CDR1 is SGHAT and CDR2 FQNNGV. In nucleotides, the CDR3 is TGTGCCAGCAGCTTAGTGGGACAGGGGATCAACACCGGGGAGCTGTTTTTT. Protein: CASSLVGQGINTGELFF.

V and J are TRBV14 and TRBJ2-1, with 7 bases fitting TRBD2. The V segment lost 0 bases and the J segment 7 bases; nucleotides outside the gene matches: 15. Germline assignment: CDR1 SGHDN and CDR2 FVKESK. The CDR3 loop spans 18 amino acids. CDR3 DNA sequence: TGTGCCAGCAGCCAAGATTGGGGCAGCGGGGCCCCTCGGAATGAGCAGTTCTTC. Its protein is CASSQDWGSGAPRNEQFF.